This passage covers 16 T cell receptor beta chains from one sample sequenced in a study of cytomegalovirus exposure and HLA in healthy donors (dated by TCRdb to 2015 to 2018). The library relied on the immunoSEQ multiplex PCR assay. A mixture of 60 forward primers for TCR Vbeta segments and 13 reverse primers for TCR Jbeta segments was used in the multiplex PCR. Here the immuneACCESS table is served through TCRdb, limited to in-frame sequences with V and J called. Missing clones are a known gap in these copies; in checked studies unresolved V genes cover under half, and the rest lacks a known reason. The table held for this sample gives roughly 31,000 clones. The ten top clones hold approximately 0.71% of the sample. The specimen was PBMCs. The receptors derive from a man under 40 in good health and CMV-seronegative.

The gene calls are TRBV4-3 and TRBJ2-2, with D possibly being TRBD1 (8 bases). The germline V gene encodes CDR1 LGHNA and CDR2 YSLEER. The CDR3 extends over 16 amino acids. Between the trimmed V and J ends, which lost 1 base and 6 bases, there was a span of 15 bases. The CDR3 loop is CASSQGHRGGSGELFF. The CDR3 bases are TGCGCCAGCAGCCAAGGTCACAGGGGGGGATCCGGGGAGCTGTTTTTT.

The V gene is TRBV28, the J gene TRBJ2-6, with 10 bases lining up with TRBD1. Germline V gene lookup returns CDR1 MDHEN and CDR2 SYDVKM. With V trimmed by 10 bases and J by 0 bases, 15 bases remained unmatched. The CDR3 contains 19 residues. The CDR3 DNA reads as TGTGCCACCTCCGGGACAGGGGCATCCTCCCCCTCTGGGGCCAACGTCCTGACTTTC. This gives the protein CATSGTGASSPSGANVLTF.

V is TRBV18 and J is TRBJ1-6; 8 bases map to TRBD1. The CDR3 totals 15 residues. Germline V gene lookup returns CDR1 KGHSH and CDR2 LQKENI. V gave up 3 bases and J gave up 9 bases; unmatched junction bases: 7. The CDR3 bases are TGTGCCAGCTCACCGGGACAGGCCACAGGTTCACCCCTCCACTTT. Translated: CASSPGQATGSPLHF.

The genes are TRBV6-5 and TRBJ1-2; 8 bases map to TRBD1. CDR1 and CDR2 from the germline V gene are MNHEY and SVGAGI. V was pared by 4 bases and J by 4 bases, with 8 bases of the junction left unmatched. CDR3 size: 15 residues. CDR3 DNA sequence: TGTGCCAGCAGTTCGGGGACAGGCGCTGGCTATGGCTACACCTTC. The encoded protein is CASSSGTGAGYGYTF.

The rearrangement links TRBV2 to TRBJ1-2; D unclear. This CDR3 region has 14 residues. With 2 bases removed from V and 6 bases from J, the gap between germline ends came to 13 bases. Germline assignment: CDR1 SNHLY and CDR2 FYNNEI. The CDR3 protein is CASSEYLSKNGYTF. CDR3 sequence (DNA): TGTGCCAGCAGTGAATATTTGAGTAAGAATGGCTACACCTTC.

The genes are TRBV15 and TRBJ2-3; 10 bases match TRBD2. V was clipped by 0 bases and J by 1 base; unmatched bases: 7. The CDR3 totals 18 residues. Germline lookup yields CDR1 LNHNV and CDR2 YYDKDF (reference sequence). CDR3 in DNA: TGTGCCACCAGCAGAGATCCTAGCGGGGGCCTTCGCACAGATACGCAGTATTTT. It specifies CATSRDPSGGLRTDTQYF.

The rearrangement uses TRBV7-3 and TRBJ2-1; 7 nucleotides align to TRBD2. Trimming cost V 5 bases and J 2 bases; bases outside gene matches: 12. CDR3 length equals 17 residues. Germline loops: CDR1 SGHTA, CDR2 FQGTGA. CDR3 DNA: TGTGCCAGCAGCCAAAATCCCCCGGGGGGAGCCTACAATGAGCAGTTCTTC. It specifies CASSQNPPGGAYNEQFF. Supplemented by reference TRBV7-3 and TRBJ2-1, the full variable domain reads GAGVSQTPSNKVTEKGKYVELRCDPISGHTALYWYRQSLGQGPEFLIYFQGTGAADDSGLPNDRFFAVRPEGSVSTLKIQRTERGDSAVYLCASSQNPPGGAYNEQFFGPGTRLTVL.

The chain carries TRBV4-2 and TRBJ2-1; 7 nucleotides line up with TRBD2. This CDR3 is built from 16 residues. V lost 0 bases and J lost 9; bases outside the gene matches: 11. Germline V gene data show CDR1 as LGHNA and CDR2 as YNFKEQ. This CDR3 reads CASSQDWSREFAEQFF. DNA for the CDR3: TGTGCCAGCAGCCAAGATTGGTCGCGGGAGTTTGCTGAGCAGTTCTTC.

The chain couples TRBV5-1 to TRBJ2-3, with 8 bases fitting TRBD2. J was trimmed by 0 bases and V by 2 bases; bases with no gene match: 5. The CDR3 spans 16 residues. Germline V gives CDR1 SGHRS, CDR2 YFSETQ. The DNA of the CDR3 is TGCGCCAGCAGCTTAGGGGCTAGCGGGAGCACAGATACGCAGTATTTT. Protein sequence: CASSLGASGSTDTQYF.

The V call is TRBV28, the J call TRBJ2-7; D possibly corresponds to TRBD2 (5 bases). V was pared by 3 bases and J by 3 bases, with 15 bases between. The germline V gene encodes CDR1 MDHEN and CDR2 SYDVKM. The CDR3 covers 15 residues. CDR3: CASSFGGSRDYEQYF. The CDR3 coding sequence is TGTGCCAGCAGTTTCGGTGGGTCCCGGGACTACGAGCAGTACTTC.

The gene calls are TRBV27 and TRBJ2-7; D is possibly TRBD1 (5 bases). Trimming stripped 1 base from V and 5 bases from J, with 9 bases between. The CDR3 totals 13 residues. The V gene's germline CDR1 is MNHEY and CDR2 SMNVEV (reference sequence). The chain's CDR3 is CASSLYRTDEQYF. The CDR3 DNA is TGTGCCAGCAGTTTATACAGGACCGACGAGCAGTACTTC.

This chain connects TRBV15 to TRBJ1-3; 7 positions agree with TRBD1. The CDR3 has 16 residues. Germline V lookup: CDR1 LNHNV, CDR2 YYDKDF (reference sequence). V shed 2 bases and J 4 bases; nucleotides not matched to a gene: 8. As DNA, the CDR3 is TGTGCCACCAGCAGAAACCTCGGGACAGAAGGAAACACCATATATTTT. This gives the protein CATSRNLGTEGNTIYF.

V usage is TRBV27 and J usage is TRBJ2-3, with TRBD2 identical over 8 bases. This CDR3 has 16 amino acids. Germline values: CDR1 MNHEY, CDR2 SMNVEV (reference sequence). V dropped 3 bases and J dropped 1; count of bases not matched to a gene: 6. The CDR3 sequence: CASSFYLAGRTDTQYF. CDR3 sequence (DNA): TGTGCCAGCAGTTTCTATCTAGCGGGCCGCACAGATACGCAGTATTTT.

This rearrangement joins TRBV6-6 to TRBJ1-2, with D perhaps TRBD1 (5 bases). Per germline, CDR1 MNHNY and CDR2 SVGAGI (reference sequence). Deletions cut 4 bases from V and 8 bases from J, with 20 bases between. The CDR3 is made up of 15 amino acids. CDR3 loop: CASSSSGTYNNGYTF. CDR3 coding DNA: TGTGCCAGCAGTTCCAGCGGGACTTACAACAACGGCTACACCTTC.

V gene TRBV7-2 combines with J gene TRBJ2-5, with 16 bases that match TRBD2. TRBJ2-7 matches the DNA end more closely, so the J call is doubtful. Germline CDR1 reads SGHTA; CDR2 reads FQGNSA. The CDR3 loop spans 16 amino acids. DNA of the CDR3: TGTGCCAGCAGCTTTGGGACTAGCGGGGGGGTCTACGAGCAGTACTTC. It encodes CASSFGTSGGVYEQYF.

The CDR3 coding sequence is TGTGCCATCAGTGCCGAAACGAGGGAAAGAGGAAACTATGGCTACACCTTC. This codes for CAISAETRERGNYGYTF. This rearrangement joins TRBV10-3 to TRBJ1-2; no clear D gene. Trimming removed 4 bases at V and 2 bases at J, with 20 bases between. The length of the CDR3 is 17 residues. CDR1 ENHRY and CDR2 SYGVKD come from the germline V gene.